This T cell receptor (beta chain) was observed in a study of shared clonotypes between healthy human individuals. Overall study context: Researchers assigned three CD4 naive, three CD4 memory, two CD8 naive and one CD8 memory plate to each donor.

Assay used: immunoSEQ multiplex PCR; TCRdb lists only in-frame clones, some missing. The sample holds millions of clones, roughly 94% seen once. CD45RO-negative, CCR7-selected cells formed the naive CD8 fraction, which excluded terminally differentiated effector memory CD45RA+ cells. Trimming took off 0 bases at V and 5 bases at J, with 16 bases between the two ends. CDR1 is LNHDA and CDR2 is SQIVND in the germline V gene (reference sequence). The CDR3 covers 16 residues. The sequence came from a man aged 18 to 30 in good health. The sample comprised naive CD8+ T cells sorted from blood. The chain links TRBV19 to TRBJ1-2, with D tentatively TRBD1 (6 bases). CDR3 in DNA: TGTGCCAGTAGTATAGATCTCTCGGTCAGGGGATATGGCTACACCTTC. Amino acids: CASSIDLSVRGYGYTF.